The 17 T cell receptor beta chains given below trace back to one sample, sequenced in a study of cytomegalovirus exposure and HLA in healthy donors. The PCR contained 60 Vbeta and 13 Jbeta primers. Sequencing was performed with immunoSEQ multiplex PCR; in TCRdb, only in-frame clones are kept and a portion is missing. The sample records 110,000 to 150,000 clones, around 10% being singletons. The sequenced sample was PBMCs. These receptors originate from a man between 50 and 59 years old in good health and CMV-seronegative.

The genes are TRBV15 and TRBJ2-1; 16 bases fit TRBD2. V was clipped by 0 bases and J by 4 bases; unmatched bases: 3. CDR1 is LNHNV and CDR2 is YYDKDF in the germline V gene (reference sequence). The length of the CDR3 is 18 residues. In nucleotides, the CDR3 is TGTGCCACCAGCAGAGATCCGGGACTAGCGGGGGGGTACAATGAGCAGTTCTTC. Translating it yields CATSRDPGLAGGYNEQFF.

This chain connects TRBV28 to TRBJ1-2, with a possible D match to TRBD1 (5 bases). V was cut by 2 bases and J by 4 bases, with 11 bases left in between. Germline V CDR1 and CDR2: MDHEN, SYDVKM. The CDR3 spans 14 residues. The CDR3: CASSLRQGVYGYTF. CDR3 DNA: TGTGCCAGCAGTTTACGGCAGGGTGTCTATGGCTACACCTTC.

In its sample, this clone was seen a few times. In DNA form, the CDR3 reads TGTGCCAGCAGCTTAGTAGCGGGAGGGCCCCACGAGCAGTACTTC. Translation: CASSLVAGGPHEQYF. V usage is TRBV7-8 and J usage is TRBJ2-7; TRBD2 aligns across 11 bases. V shed 1 base, J shed 5 bases, and the junction held 4 bases outside the gene matches. This CDR3 has 15 amino acids. CDR1 is SGHVS, CDR2 FQNEAQ, per germline.

This clone occurred a few times. The J gene is TRBJ2-7, the V gene TRBV9; 7 bases are shared with TRBD1. The CDR3 consists of 14 residues. From germline, CDR1 is SGDLS and CDR2 YYNGEE. With 4 bases clipped from V and 4 bases from J, the junction kept 8 bases outside the gene matches. CDR3 in DNA: TGTGCCAGCAGCCCTCCCGGGACAGTGTACGAGCAGTACTTC. Translating gives CASSPPGTVYEQYF. The full variable domain, completed using reference TRBV9 and TRBJ2-7, is DSGVTQTPKHLITATGQRVTLRCSPRSGDLSVYWYQQSLDQGLQFLIQYYNGEERAKGNILERFSAQQFPDLHSELNLSSLELGDSALYFCASSPPGTVYEQYFGPGTRLTVT.

This clone has only a few counts. The V and J genes are TRBV5-3 and TRBJ2-1, with TRBD2 identical over 7 bases. TRBV5-3 is designated an ORF whose function remains uncertain. The V gene end was trimmed by 0 bases and the J gene end by 3 bases; junction bases not matched to a gene: 6. The CDR3 runs 16 residues. The CDR3 sequence is CARSLDPGEGYNEQFF. The CDR3 DNA reads as TGTGCCAGAAGCTTGGATCCGGGGGAGGGCTACAATGAGCAGTTCTTC.

This chain connects TRBV5-6 to TRBJ2-7, with TRBD2 identical over 8 bases. The V and J ends lost 3 bases and 12 bases, in that order; junction bases with no gene match: 8. The CDR3 has 12 residues. Germline CDR1 is SGHDT and CDR2 is YYEEEE. The chain's CDR3 is CASSSGGFARYF. The CDR3, as DNA: TGTGCCAGCAGCTCGGGGGGGTTTGCACGGTACTTC.

This clone occurred a few times. The chain combines TRBV7-2 with TRBJ1-1, with TRBD1 matching 12 bases. The V gene's germline CDR1 is SGHTA and CDR2 FQGNSA. Trimming at V came to 1 base and at J to 1 base, leaving 7 bases not matched to a gene. The CDR3 runs 18 residues. CDR3 nucleotides: TGTGCCAGCAGCTTAGAGGGACAGGGGGCGGGTGAGAACACTGAAGCTTTCTTT. Amino acid sequence: CASSLEGQGAGENTEAFF.

This clone has only a few counts. The rearrangement uses TRBV27 and TRBJ2-6; D perhaps matches TRBD1 (5 bases). The CDR3 length is 15 residues. Germline V gene lookup returns CDR1 MNHEY and CDR2 SMNVEV (reference sequence). In DNA, the CDR3 is TGTGGGAGCAGTTTAAAGGGGTCTGGGGCCAACGTCCTGACTTTC. Residues: CGSSLKGSGANVLTF.

CDR3 in DNA: TGTGCCAGCAGGGTAGCGGGGTATAGCACAGATACGCAGTATTTT. Encoded protein: CASRVAGYSTDTQYF. This chain connects TRBV25-1 to TRBJ2-3; 8 bases fit TRBD2. Germline V lookup: CDR1 MGHDK, CDR2 SYGVNS. Losses at the gene ends were 6 bases for V and 0 bases for J; bases not matched to a gene: 5. This CDR3 has 15 residues.

The genes are TRBV19 and TRBJ2-7; D might be TRBD1 (7 bases). The V end was cut by 3 bases, the J end by 0 bases, with 12 bases between. This CDR3 comprises 15 residues. The germline gives CDR1 LNHDA, CDR2 SQIVND (reference sequence). This CDR3 reads CASSIAGTASYEQYF. CDR3 DNA sequence: TGTGCCAGTAGTATTGCGGGGACAGCCTCCTACGAGCAGTACTTC.

V gene TRBV19 combines with J gene TRBJ2-1; 9 bases align to TRBD1. J lost 4 bases, V lost 7 bases, and 11 bases had no gene match. The CDR3 consists of 16 residues. Germline V gives CDR1 LNHDA, CDR2 SQIVND (reference sequence). The CDR3 sequence: CASTRGWDRVYNEQFF. CDR3 DNA sequence: TGTGCCAGTACTCGCGGCTGGGACAGGGTTTACAATGAGCAGTTCTTC.

In this sample, this clone turned up a few times. The chain links TRBV5-4 to TRBJ1-1; D remains unclear. CDR1 is SGHNT, CDR2 YYREEE, per germline (reference sequence). Trimming shortened V by 5 bases and J by 3 bases, and 14 bases separated the two germline ends. The CDR3 runs 14 residues. The CDR3 spells CASSPQGRYTEAFF. Here the CDR3 DNA reads TGTGCCAGCAGTCCACAAGGGAGGTACACTGAAGCTTTCTTT.

This clone appeared a few times. The chain links TRBV5-1 to TRBJ2-5; 7 bases are shared with TRBD2. The ends lost 5 bases at V and 2 bases at J; junction bases unmatched: 12. CDR1 is SGHRS and CDR2 is YFSETQ in the germline V gene. The length of the CDR3 is 16 residues. The CDR3 is CASSSGSSGYQETQYF. CDR3 nucleotides: TGCGCCAGCAGTTCAGGCTCTAGCGGATATCAAGAGACCCAGTACTTC.

This rearrangement joins TRBV19 to TRBJ2-7; 8 bases match TRBD1. Trimming took 3 bases from V and 7 from J; bases not matched to a gene: 5. CDR1 is LNHDA and CDR2 is SQIVND in the germline V gene (reference sequence). CDR3 size: 13 residues. The DNA of the CDR3 is TGTGCCAGTAGTATCCCCGGGGACAGGGAGCAGTACTTC. It is translated as CASSIPGDREQYF. The full variable domain, rest sourced from reference TRBV19 and TRBJ2-7, is DGGITQSPKYLFRKEGQNVTLSCEQNLNHDAMYWYRQDPGQGLRLIYYSQIVNDFQKGDIAEGYSVSREKKESFPLTVTSAQKNPTAFYLCASSIPGDREQYFGPGTRLTVT.

The chain uses TRBV5-8 and TRBJ1-5, with 8 bases matching TRBD1. V shed 0 bases, J shed 2 bases, and the junction held 1 base outside the gene matches. Per germline, CDR1 SGHTS and CDR2 YDEGEE. This CDR3 has 15 residues. The CDR3 region is CASSLVTGGNQPQHF. CDR3 sequence (DNA): TGTGCCAGCAGCTTGGTGACAGGGGGCAATCAGCCCCAGCATTTT.

This clone was picked up a small number of times. The CDR3, as DNA: TGTGCCAGCAGTTCGAGGCTAGCGGGGTTTTCCAATGAGCAGTTCTTC. Translation: CASSSRLAGFSNEQFF. This chain joins TRBV28 and TRBJ2-1; TRBD2 matches 9 bases. The CDR3 consists of 16 residues. Per the germline V gene, CDR1 is MDHEN and CDR2 is SYDVKM. V was clipped by 4 bases and J by 6 bases; unmatched bases: 10.

The table lists this clone with many counts. This chain connects TRBV9 to TRBJ2-1; D gene unclear. In germline, CDR1 is SGDLS, CDR2 YYNGEE. This CDR3 has 12 amino acids. Trimming stripped 4 bases from V and 6 bases from J, with 8 bases between. The CDR3 nucleotides read TGTGCCAGCAGCTCTTTCGGCAATGAGCAGTTCTTC. Protein sequence: CASSSFGNEQFF.